Listed below are T cell receptor beta chains from one sample, sequenced in a study of T-cell reconstitution after alpha-beta-depleted transplantation in children. TCRdb passed the PCR reads through MiXCR, listing each CDR3 protein once. Of approximately 520,000 distinct CDR3 sequences in the sample, less than 35% were seen once. The specimen comprised PBMCs from the stem cell graft donor, sampled from the stem cell graft. These receptors were obtained from a human donor who donated a stem cell graft to a child with aplastic anemia. Both conserved end residues are part of each CDR3.

V	J	CDR3
TRBV5-1	TRBJ1-1	CASSSPREGTEAFF
TRBV7-9	TRBJ2-4	CASSPGGEGIQYF
TRBV3-1	TRBJ2-1	CASSLGPLSYNEQFF
TRBV28	TRBJ1-4	CASSSPRHSRDEKLFF
TRBV20-1	TRBJ2-5	CSALQGQKTQYF
TRBV7-8	TRBJ2-5	CASSPHETQYF
TRBV5-1	TRBJ2-1	CASSLVLGGTYNEQFF
TRBV7-2	TRBJ2-1	CASSPAGIYNEQFF
TRBV29-1	TRBJ2-1	CSVDPRDRVYNEQFF
TRBV5-4	TRBJ2-3	CASSLESLGADTQYF
TRBV6-5	TRBJ2-2	CASSYSSGRWTGELFF
TRBV20-1	TRBJ1-2	CSASRDRDGYTF
TRBV4-2	TRBJ2-7	CASSLGLAGRAYF
TRBV13	TRBJ1-1	CASSTYDRGTEAFF
TRBV7-2	TRBJ2-1	CASVAGASSYNEQFF
TRBV12-3/TRBV12-4	TRBJ2-5	CASSFFGLQQETQYF
TRBV20-1	TRBJ2-7	CSARDDALGGEQYF
TRBV9	TRBJ2-2	CASNYSPSGGTGELFF
TRBV20-1	TRBJ2-3	CSASVAGYSTDTQYF
TRBV27	TRBJ2-2	CASSPGLAVGELFF
TRBV20-1	TRBJ1-2	CSARDLGPHNYGYTF
TRBV5-6	TRBJ1-6	CASSLLPGQGAKPPRPHF
TRBV3-1	TRBJ2-2	CASSRELGLGGGNTGELFF
TRBV15	TRBJ2-4	CATSWGLNIQYF
TRBV6-1	TRBJ1-1	CASLGPFNTEAFF
TRBV12-3/TRBV12-4	TRBJ1-6	CASSYGTGGARNSPLHF
TRBV5-1	TRBJ2-2	CASTPLASDTGELFF
TRBV29-1	TRBJ2-1	CSVEGTPDSPNYNEQFF
TRBV20-1	TRBJ2-6	CSARGPSGRRGANVLTF
TRBV7-6	TRBJ2-5	CASSHLRGQGRETQYF
TRBV20-1	TRBJ2-1	CSAPRWLAGGNNEQFF
TRBV9	TRBJ2-1	CASSVGVRPSDNEQFF
TRBV28	TRBJ2-1	CASSFMGYEQFF
TRBV24-1	TRBJ2-4	CATSGLGAEAKNIQYF
TRBV12-3/TRBV12-4	TRBJ2-2	CASSSFYSGSRAGELFF
TRBV4-1	TRBJ1-2	CASSGGDRGYGYTF
TRBV6-5	TRBJ1-1	CASSSDRTEAFF
TRBV5-6	TRBJ2-5	CASSSGTTGYQETQYF
TRBV10-3	TRBJ1-5	CAISPDSRNQPQHF
TRBV7-9	TRBJ1-2	CASSFPGQGYGYTF
TRBV7-2	TRBJ2-1	CASSFGGELYNEQFF
TRBV4-3	TRBJ1-1	CASSPVGDRGFAEAFF
TRBV14	TRBJ2-5	CASSQDLGEIQETQYF
TRBV7-9	TRBJ1-1	CASSLGQGALNTEAFF
TRBV12-3/TRBV12-4	TRBJ2-3	CASLSSSVGTGTDTQYF
TRBV20-1	TRBJ1-5	CSARSSQGYREPQHF
TRBV6-5	TRBJ1-2	CASSTRDGYGYTF
TRBV29-1	TRBJ1-1	CSVPGPRRTAFF
TRBV20-1	TRBJ2-1	CSARRAGSSYNEQFF
TRBV5-1	TRBJ2-5	CASSLGGSGQETQYF
TRBV7-9	TRBJ2-1	CASSQVGGLRGNEQFF
TRBV12-3/TRBV12-4	TRBJ2-3	CASSPGQGNTDTQYF
TRBV7-2	TRBJ2-7	CASSGGFYEQYF
TRBV6-5	TRBJ2-2	CASSYRSSRSGELFF
TRBV19	TRBJ2-7	CASSVGTPYEQYF